The clone carrying this T cell receptor (beta chain) has just one count. The entry originates in a study of blood T cell repertoires in COVID-19. Study context: Acute and convalescent COVID-19 specimens originated in the United States, Italy and Spain. T cells, B-cell-depleted T cells, or PBMCs supplied cDNA or gDNA.

V lost 6 bases, J lost 1 base, and 10 bases lay in between. This CDR3 comprises 14 residues. The germline gives CDR1 MGHDK, CDR2 SYGVNS. Study processing details: Reference gene primer amplification in the assay estimated nucleated cell counts. Some clones are missing from TCRdb's copy, which holds only in-frame ones; the method was immunoSEQ multiplex PCR. The V and J calls and clone size come from that table; D and trimming were worked out from the DNA. Of roughly 92,000 clones listed, 85% to 90% are singletons. The genes are TRBV25-1 and TRBJ1-5, with D hard to call. This clonotype originated in a woman older than 75 with active or convalescent COVID-19. Material for sequencing was peripheral blood. The CDR3 loop is CASRGGGSNQPQHF. The DNA for the CDR3 is TGTGCCAGCAGGGGCGGCGGGAGCAATCAGCCCCAGCATTTT.